The 4 T cell receptor beta chains below were found in one sample sequenced in a study of response to subunit inactivated influenza vaccine. TCRdb redid the calling of the RT-PCR reads with MiXCR, one entry per CDR3 protein. The sample shows approximately 290,000 distinct CDR3 sequences, approximately 20% of them seen only once. Sequenced here: PBMCs from blood, sampled about 20 months after vaccination. The receptors derive from a man between 50 and 69 years old who received an inactivated influenza vaccine.

The rearrangement joins TRBV5-1 to TRBJ1-4; no definite D call. Germline loops: CDR1 SGHRS, CDR2 YFSETQ. The CDR3 is 13 amino acids. Trimming removed 0 bases at V and 7 bases at J, with 7 bases between. The CDR3 is CASSLAMGEKLFF. As DNA, the CDR3 is TGCGCCAGCAGCTTGGCCATGGGTGAAAAACTGTTTTTT.

This clonotype occurred many times. V gene TRBV7-2 combines with J gene TRBJ1-1, with D unclear. V was clipped by 1 base and J by 6 bases, with 6 bases between them. CDR3 length: 12 residues. In germline, CDR1 is SGHTA, CDR2 FQGNSA. Here the CDR3 DNA reads TGTGCCAGCAGCTTAGGGGTCTCTGAAGCTTTCTTT. It specifies CASSLGVSEAFF.

This clonotype has only a few counts. The chain combines TRBV6-1 with TRBJ1-5, with D unresolved. The ends were cut back, 6 bases at V and 0 bases at J, with 12 bases in the middle. Germline CDR1 is MNHNS and CDR2 is SASEGT. The CDR3 covers 15 residues. This CDR3 is CASRTDGYSNQPQHF. The CDR3 DNA follows: TGTGCCAGCAGAACCGACGGTTATAGCAATCAGCCCCAGCATTTT.

The chain combines TRBV24-1 with TRBJ2-1; the match to TRBD1 covers 8 bases. The junction had 8 bases not matched to a gene; V was cut back by 3 bases and J by 8 bases. The CDR3 is made up of 15 amino acids. The germline gives CDR1 KGHDR, CDR2 SFDVKD. The CDR3 nucleotides are TGTGCCACCAGTGATCTCGGACAGGGTTCGGATGAGCAGTTCTTC. It yields the protein CATSDLGQGSDEQFF.